This paragraph reports one T cell receptor beta chain. The CDR3 extends over 16 amino acids. V trimming: 3 bases; J trimming: 0 bases; junction bases outside the gene matches: 5. CDR1 is SNHLY and CDR2 is FYNNEI in the germline V gene. Using immunoSEQ multiplex PCR, the repertoire was profiled, and TCRdb retains in-frame clones only, with some absent. The sample lists about 83,000 clones; just under 95% were seen once. These data come from a study of technical replicates of blood from a handful of donors. The receptor was isolated from a human donor in good health. The specimen was T cells isolated from PBMCs. V gene TRBV2 combines with J gene TRBJ2-1, with 7 bases aligning to TRBD2. This chain's CDR3 is CASSETSLGSYNEQFF. The DNA of the CDR3 is TGTGCCAGCAGTGAGACTAGCCTGGGCTCCTACAATGAGCAGTTCTTC.